One sample yielded the 16 T cell receptor beta chains listed below, sequenced in a study of blood T cell repertoires in COVID-19. This table comes from immunoSEQ multiplex PCR, and its TCRdb copy is limited to in-frame clones, with some not included. The sample shows about 120,000 clones, around 81% of them seen only once. The sample taken for sequencing was peripheral blood. Every receptor here comes from a woman between 45 and 60 years old with acute or convalescent COVID-19.

This clone was seen a few times. This chain links TRBV7-8 with TRBJ2-1; the match to TRBD2 covers 10 bases. Looked up from germline, CDR1 is SGHVS and CDR2 is FQNEAQ. With V trimmed by 2 bases and J by 6 bases, 10 bases remained unmatched. The length of the CDR3 is 17 residues. The DNA for the CDR3 is TGTGCCAGCAGCTTAAGACTAGCGGGTTACAGGGGCAATGAGCAGTTCTTC. Translation gives CASSLRLAGYRGNEQFF.

The chain links TRBV5-8 to TRBJ2-3; TRBD2 might be the D (6 bases). Germline lookup yields CDR1 SGHTS and CDR2 YDEGEE. The germline V and J ends were trimmed by 2 bases and 5 bases, with 12 bases remaining between them. The CDR3 runs to 14 residues. The CDR3 is CASSFGGLIDTQYF. The CDR3 nucleotides are TGTGCCAGCAGCTTCGGGGGTTTAATAGATACGCAGTATTTT.

The chain employs TRBV9 and TRBJ2-1, with TRBD2 identical over 11 bases. Per germline, CDR1 SGDLS and CDR2 YYNGEE. This CDR3 comprises 15 residues. V trimming: 1 base; J trimming: 5 bases; junction bases outside the gene matches: 2. In nucleotides, the CDR3 is TGTGCCAGCAGCGTAACTAGCGGGAGACACAATGAGCAGTTCTTC. The encoded protein is CASSVTSGRHNEQFF.

V usage is TRBV3-1 (or the pseudogene TRBV3-2) and J usage is TRBJ2-1; D possibly corresponds to TRBD2 (5 bases). CDR1 is LGHDT and CDR2 is YNNKEL in the germline V gene (reference sequence). Trimming shortened V by 4 bases and J by 10 bases, and 14 bases separated the two germline ends. There are 13 residues in the CDR3. The DNA for the CDR3 is TGTGCCAGCAGCCCTAGCCCCCAAAGGGAGCAGTTCTTC. Encoded protein: CASSPSPQREQFF.

Only one count was recorded for this clone. The junction and the germline gene differ at one end; a read error may be behind it. V gene TRBV12-3 or TRBV12-4 combines with J gene TRBJ1-1, with D unresolved. CDR3 length: 13 amino acids. CDR3: CASTPFRNSEAFF. CDR3 nucleotide sequence: TGTGCCAGCACTCCTTTTAGGAACAGTGAAGCTTTCTTT.

V and J are TRBV19 and TRBJ1-5; maybe TRBD1 (5 bases). Germline V lookup: CDR1 LNHDA, CDR2 SQIVND (reference sequence). This CDR3 has 14 amino acids. The V and J ends lost 5 bases and 6 bases respectively, with 14 bases between them. Here the CDR3 DNA reads TGTGCCAGTAGTCCCACGGGTGGGGCTCAGCCCCAGCATTTT. It encodes CASSPTGGAQPQHF. Based on the CDR3 plus reference TRBV19 and TRBJ1-5, the full variable domain is DGGITQSPKYLFRKEGQNVTLSCEQNLNHDAMYWYRQDPGQGLRLIYYSQIVNDFQKGDIAEGYSVSREKKESFPLTVTSAQKNPTAFYLCASSPTGGAQPQHFGDGTRLSIL.

The rearrangement links TRBV5-6 to TRBJ1-3; 7 bases are shared with TRBD1. The CDR3 consists of 14 residues. The V gene's germline CDR1 is SGHDT and CDR2 YYEEEE. J gave up 2 bases and V 4 bases, and 3 bases lay outside the gene matches. This CDR3 is CASSGGQPGNTIYF. The CDR3 DNA follows: TGTGCCAGCAGCGGGGGACAGCCTGGAAACACCATATATTTT.

The rearrangement uses TRBV29-1 and TRBJ1-1; D remains ambiguous. The germline V and J ends were trimmed by 6 bases and 0 bases, with 5 bases remaining between them. Germline V gene data show CDR1 as SQVTM and CDR2 as ANQGSEA. CDR3 length equals 11 residues. The CDR3, as DNA: TGCAGCGTCAGGTTGAACACTGAAGCTTTCTTT. This gives the protein CSVRLNTEAFF.

The chain links TRBV28 to TRBJ1-3; D call uncertain. The V end lost 6 bases, the J end lost 9 bases, and 15 bases lay between the germline ends. CDR1 is MDHEN and CDR2 is SYDVKM in the germline V gene. The length of the CDR3 is 13 residues. This CDR3 reads CASRRGLGSTIYF. In nucleotides, the CDR3 is TGTGCCAGCAGACGAGGACTGGGTAGCACCATATATTTT.

The chain combines TRBV4-1 with TRBJ2-7; 11 bases agree with TRBD2. From germline, CDR1 is MGHRA and CDR2 YSYEKL. V was clipped by 2 bases and J by 2 bases; unmatched bases: 2. This CDR3 comprises 15 residues. DNA of the CDR3: TGCGCCAGCAGCCAAAAGACTAGCGGGACCTACGAGCAGTACTTC. Translation gives CASSQKTSGTYEQYF.

This clone was found once. Compared with germline, one end of the junction differs, possibly owing to a read error. The CDR3 loop reads CASSLAGGYQETQYF. CDR3 in DNA: TGCGCCAGCAGCTTGGCCGGGGGGTACCAGGAGACCCAGTACTTC. The chain links TRBV5-1 to TRBJ2-5, with TRBD2 matching 7 bases. The CDR3 is 15 amino acids. Per the germline V gene, CDR1 is SGHRS and CDR2 is YFSETQ.

The chain is built from TRBV23-1 and TRBJ1-1; no clear D. TRBV23-1 is labeled an ORF, and its function is uncertain. Trimming cost V 4 bases and J 6 bases, with 27 bases left between them. The CDR3 loop spans 18 amino acids. CDR3 region: CASSPKRREGTFGAEAFF. The DNA for the CDR3 is TGCGCCAGCAGTCCGAAGCGGAGGGAGGGCACTTTTGGGGCTGAAGCTTTCTTT.

The V call is TRBV6-5, the J call TRBJ1-1; tentative D call: TRBD1 (6 bases). Germline values: CDR1 MNHEY, CDR2 SVGAGI. V lost 1 base and J lost 0, with 9 bases in between. The CDR3 loop spans 15 amino acids. The CDR3 DNA reads TGTGCCAGCAGTTACTGGGGGCGACTGAACACTGAAGCTTTCTTT. It codes for CASSYWGRLNTEAFF.

This clone has a single count. As DNA, the CDR3 is TGCAGTGCTAGTATTCAGGGTTTCGCTTTCTTT. Protein product: CSASIQGFAFF. V and J are TRBV20-1 and TRBJ1-1; possibly TRBD1 for D (5 bases). V was trimmed by 3 bases and J by 11 bases, leaving 13 bases between them. CDR1 and CDR2 from the germline V gene are DFQATT and SNEGSKA (reference sequence). The CDR3 spans 11 residues.

This clone was observed a single time. The chain combines TRBV28 with TRBJ1-1; 7 nucleotides line up with TRBD1. V was pared by 1 base and J by 4 bases, with 12 bases of the junction left unmatched. The germline CDR1 and CDR2 sequences are MDHEN and SYDVKM. The CDR3 spans 17 residues. CDR3 residues: CASSLFRLRGLGTEAFF. CDR3 sequence (DNA): TGTGCCAGCAGTTTATTTAGGTTGAGGGGGCTTGGCACTGAAGCTTTCTTT.

The chain joins TRBV19 to TRBJ1-3; D remains unclear. Deletions cut 8 bases from V and 1 base from J, with 9 bases between. CDR1 and CDR2 (germline): LNHDA, SQIVND (reference sequence). The CDR3 has 13 residues. The CDR3 reads CASRAASGNTIYF. The CDR3 DNA reads TGTGCCAGTCGTGCGGCGTCTGGAAACACCATATATTTT.